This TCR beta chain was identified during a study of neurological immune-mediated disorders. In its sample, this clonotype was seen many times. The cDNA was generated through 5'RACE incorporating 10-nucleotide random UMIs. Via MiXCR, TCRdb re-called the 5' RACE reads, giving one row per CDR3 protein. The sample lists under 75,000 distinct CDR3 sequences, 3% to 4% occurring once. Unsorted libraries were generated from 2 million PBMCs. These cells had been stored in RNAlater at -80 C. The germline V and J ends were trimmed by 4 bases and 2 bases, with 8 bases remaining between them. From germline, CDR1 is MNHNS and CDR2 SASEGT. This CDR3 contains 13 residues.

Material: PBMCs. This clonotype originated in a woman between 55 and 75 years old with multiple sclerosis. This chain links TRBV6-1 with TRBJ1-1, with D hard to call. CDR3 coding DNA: TGTGCCAGCAGTGCCCAGACCAACACTGAAGCTTTCTTT. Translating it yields CASSAQTNTEAFF.